This TCR beta chain is from a study of beta chain features in type 1 diabetes. Study context: Regarding age, gender and cell yields, patients proved similar to healthy donors. Study-wide findings and caveats: Type 1 diabetes patients had TCRB CDR3s that were shorter (moderately but significantly so) in all four CD4+ subsets.

In its sample, this clone was seen a few times. Its antigen is not known. The isolated RNA, all of it, was reverse transcribed, so expressed TCRB transcripts were what got sequenced. Naive, central memory and regulatory T cell samples came to a mean of about 4 million reads. Using immunoSEQ multiplex PCR, the repertoire was profiled, and TCRdb retains in-frame clones only, with some absent. This table has 500,000 to 850,000 clones, over 11% appearing once. The CDR3 has 14 residues. V gave up 8 bases and J gave up 5 bases; unmatched junction bases: 9. Germline CDR1 ENHRY, CDR2 SYGVKD. Input material: naive CD4+ T cells from blood. The receptor comes from a young man with type 1 diabetes. The gene calls are TRBV10-3 and TRBJ2-5; 9 bases are shared with TRBD2. The CDR3 reads CAIGRGGAEETQYF. DNA of the CDR3: TGTGCCATCGGGCGCGGGGGGGCCGAGGAGACCCAGTACTTC.